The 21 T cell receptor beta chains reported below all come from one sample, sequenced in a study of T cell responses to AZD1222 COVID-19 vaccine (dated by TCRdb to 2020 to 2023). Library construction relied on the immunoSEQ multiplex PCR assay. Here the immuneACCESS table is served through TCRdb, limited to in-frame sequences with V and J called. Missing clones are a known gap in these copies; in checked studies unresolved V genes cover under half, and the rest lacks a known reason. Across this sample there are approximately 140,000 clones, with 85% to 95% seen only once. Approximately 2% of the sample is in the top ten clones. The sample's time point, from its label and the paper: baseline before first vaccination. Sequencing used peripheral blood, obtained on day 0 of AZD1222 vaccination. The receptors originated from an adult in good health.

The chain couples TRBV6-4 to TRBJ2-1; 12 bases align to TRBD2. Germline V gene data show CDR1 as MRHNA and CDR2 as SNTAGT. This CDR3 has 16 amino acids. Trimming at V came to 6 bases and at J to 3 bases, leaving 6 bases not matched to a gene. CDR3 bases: TGTGCCAGCAGCGAACGACTAGCGGGAGACTACAATGAGCAGTTCTTC. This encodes CASSERLAGDYNEQFF.

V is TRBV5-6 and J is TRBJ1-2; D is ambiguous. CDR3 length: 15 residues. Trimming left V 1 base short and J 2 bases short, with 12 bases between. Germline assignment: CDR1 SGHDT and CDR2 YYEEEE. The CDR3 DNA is TGTGCCAGCAGCTTGAATCCCCCAGGCAACTATGGCTACACCTTC. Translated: CASSLNPPGNYGYTF.

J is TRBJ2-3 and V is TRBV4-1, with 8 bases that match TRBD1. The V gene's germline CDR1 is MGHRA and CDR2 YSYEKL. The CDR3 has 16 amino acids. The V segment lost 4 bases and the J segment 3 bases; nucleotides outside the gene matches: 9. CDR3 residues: CASSRQGQGITDTQYF. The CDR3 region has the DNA TGCGCCAGCAGCCGCCAAGGACAGGGAATTACAGATACGCAGTATTTT.

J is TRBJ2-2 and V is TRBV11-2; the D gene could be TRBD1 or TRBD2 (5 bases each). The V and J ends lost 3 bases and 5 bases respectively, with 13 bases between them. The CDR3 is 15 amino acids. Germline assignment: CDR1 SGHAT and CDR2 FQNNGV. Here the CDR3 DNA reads TGTGCCAGCAGCTTCGGGACCCGGAGGACCGGGGAGCTGTTTTTT. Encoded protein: CASSFGTRRTGELFF.

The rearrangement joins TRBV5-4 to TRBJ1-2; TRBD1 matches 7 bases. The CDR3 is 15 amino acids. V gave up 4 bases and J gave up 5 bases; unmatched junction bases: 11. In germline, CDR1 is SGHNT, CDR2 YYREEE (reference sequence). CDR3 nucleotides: TGTGCCAGCAGCACCCCGGGAGGGGGCCCATATGGCTACACCTTC. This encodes CASSTPGGGPYGYTF.

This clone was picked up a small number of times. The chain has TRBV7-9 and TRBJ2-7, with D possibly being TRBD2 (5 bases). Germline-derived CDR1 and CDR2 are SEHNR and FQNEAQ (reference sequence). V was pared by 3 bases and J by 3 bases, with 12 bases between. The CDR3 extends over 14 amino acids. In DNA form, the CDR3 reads TGTGCCAGCAGCTTGCTTTCCGGGAACTACGAGCAGTACTTC. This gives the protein CASSLLSGNYEQYF.

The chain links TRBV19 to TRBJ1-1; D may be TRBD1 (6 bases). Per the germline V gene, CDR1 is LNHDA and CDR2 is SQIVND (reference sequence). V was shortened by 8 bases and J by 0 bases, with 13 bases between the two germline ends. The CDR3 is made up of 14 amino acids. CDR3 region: CASSQGGLNTEAFF. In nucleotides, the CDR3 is TGTGCCAGTTCCCAAGGGGGGCTGAACACTGAAGCTTTCTTT.

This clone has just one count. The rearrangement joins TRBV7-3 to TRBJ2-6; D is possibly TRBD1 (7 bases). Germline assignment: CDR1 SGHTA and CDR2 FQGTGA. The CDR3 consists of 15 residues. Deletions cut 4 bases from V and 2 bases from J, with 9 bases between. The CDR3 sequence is CASSSGGPGANVLTF. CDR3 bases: TGTGCCAGCAGCTCAGGGGGGCCTGGGGCCAACGTCCTGACTTTC.

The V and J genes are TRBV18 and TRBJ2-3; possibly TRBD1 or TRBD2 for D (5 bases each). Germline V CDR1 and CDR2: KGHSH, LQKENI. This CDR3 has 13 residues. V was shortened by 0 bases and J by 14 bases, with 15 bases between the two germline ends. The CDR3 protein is CASSPPGPYTLYF. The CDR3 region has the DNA TGTGCCAGCTCACCACCGGGACCCTACACTCTGTATTTT.

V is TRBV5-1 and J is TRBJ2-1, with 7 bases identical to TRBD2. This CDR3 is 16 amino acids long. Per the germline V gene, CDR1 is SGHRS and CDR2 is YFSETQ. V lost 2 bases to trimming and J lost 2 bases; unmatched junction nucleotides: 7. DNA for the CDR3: TGCGCCAGCAGCTTTGGAGGGCTAGCGGCCTACAATGAGCAGTTCTTC. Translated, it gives CASSFGGLAAYNEQFF.

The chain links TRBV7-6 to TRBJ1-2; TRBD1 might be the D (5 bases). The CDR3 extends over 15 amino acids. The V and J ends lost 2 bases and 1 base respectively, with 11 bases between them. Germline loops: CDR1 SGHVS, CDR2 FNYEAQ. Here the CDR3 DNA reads TGTGCCAGCAGCTTATCGCCAGGGCTTAACTATGGCTACACCTTC. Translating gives CASSLSPGLNYGYTF. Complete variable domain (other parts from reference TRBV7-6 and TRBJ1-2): GAGVSQSPRYKVTKRGQDVALRCDPISGHVSLYWYRQALGQGPEFLTYFNYEAQQDKSGLPNDRFSAERPEGSISTLTIQRTEQRDSAMYRCASSLSPGLNYGYTFGSGTRLTVV.

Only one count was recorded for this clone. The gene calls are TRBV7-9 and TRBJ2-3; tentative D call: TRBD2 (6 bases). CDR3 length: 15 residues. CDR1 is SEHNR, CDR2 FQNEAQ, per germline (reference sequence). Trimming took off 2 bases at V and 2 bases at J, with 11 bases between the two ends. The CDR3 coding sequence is TGTGCCAGCAGCTTAAATAGCGGACTCACAGATACGCAGTATTTT. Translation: CASSLNSGLTDTQYF.

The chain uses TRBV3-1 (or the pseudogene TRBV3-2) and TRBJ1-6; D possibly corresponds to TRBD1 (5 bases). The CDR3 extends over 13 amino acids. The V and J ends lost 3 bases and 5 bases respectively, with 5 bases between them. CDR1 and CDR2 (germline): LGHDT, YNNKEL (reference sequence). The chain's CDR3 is CASSQGHNSPLHF. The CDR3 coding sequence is TGTGCCAGCAGCCAGGGACATAATTCACCCCTCCACTTT.

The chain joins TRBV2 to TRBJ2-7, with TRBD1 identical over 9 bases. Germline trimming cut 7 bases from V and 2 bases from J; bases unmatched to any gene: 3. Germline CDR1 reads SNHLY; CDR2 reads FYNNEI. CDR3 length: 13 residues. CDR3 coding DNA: TGTGCCAGCACTAGACAGGGGGCCTACGAGCAGTACTTC. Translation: CASTRQGAYEQYF.

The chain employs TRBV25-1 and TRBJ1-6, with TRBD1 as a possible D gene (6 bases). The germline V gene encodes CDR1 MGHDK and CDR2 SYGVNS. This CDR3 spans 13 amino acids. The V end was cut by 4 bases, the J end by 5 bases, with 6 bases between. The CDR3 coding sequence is TGTGCCAGCAGTGGACAGGATAATTCACCCCTCCACTTT. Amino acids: CASSGQDNSPLHF.

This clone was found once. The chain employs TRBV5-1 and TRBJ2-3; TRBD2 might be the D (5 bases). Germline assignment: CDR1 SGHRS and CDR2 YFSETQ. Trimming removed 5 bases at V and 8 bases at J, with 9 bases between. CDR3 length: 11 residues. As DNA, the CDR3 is TGCGCCAGCAGGCTAGGAGGTACGCAGTATTTT. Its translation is CASRLGGTQYF. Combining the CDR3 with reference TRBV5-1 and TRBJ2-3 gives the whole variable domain KAGVTQTPRYLIKTRGQQVTLSCSPISGHRSVSWYQQTPGQGLQFLFEYFSETQRNKGNFPGRFSGRQFSNSRSEMNVSTLELGDSALYLCASRLGGTQYFGPGTRLTVL.

The chain's CDR3 is CASSLQETQYF. In nucleotides, the CDR3 is TGTGCCAGCAGCTTACAAGAGACCCAGTACTTC. The rearrangement uses TRBV7-2 and TRBJ2-5, with D unresolved. V lost 2 bases to trimming and J lost 2 bases, with 0 bases between them. This CDR3 has 11 amino acids. Germline CDR1 reads SGHTA; CDR2 reads FQGNSA.

CDR3 residues: CASSFGSNNEQFF. The CDR3 DNA is TGTGCCAGCAGTTTCGGCTCTAACAATGAGCAGTTCTTC. This chain joins TRBV3-1 (or the pseudogene TRBV3-2) and TRBJ2-1; D remains ambiguous. From germline, CDR1 is LGHDT and CDR2 YNNKEL (reference sequence). V gave up 6 bases and J gave up 5 bases, with 11 bases separating them. The CDR3 spans 13 residues.

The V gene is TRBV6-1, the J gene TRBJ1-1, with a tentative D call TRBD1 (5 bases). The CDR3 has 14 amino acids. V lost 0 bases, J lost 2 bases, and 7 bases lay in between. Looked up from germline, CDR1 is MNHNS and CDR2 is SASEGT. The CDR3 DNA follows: TGTGCCAGCAGTGAAGCTGACAGTAACACTGAAGCTTTCTTT. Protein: CASSEADSNTEAFF.

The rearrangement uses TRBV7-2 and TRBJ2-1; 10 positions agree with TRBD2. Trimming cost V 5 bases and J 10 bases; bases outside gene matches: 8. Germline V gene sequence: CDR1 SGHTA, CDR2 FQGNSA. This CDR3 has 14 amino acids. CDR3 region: CASSDRLAGIEQFF. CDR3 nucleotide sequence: TGTGCCAGCAGCGACCGACTAGCGGGTATAGAGCAGTTCTTC.

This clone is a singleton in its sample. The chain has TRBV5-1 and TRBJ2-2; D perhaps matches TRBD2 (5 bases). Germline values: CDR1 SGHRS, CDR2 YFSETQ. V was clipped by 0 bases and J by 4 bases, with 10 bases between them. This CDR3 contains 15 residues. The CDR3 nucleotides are TGCGCCAGCAGCTTGGATTTAGGGAGCACCGGGGAGCTGTTTTTT. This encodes CASSLDLGSTGELFF. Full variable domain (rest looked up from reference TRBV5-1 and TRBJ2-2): KAGVTQTPRYLIKTRGQQVTLSCSPISGHRSVSWYQQTPGQGLQFLFEYFSETQRNKGNFPGRFSGRQFSNSRSEMNVSTLELGDSALYLCASSLDLGSTGELFFGEGSRLTVL.